This T cell receptor (beta chain) was captured in a study of blood T cell repertoires in COVID-19 (TCRdb year 2020). Broadly, across the study: The collaborator samples originated in the United States, Italy and Spain and spanned the acute and convalescent phases of COVID-19. The material from the prospective study consisted of cDNA or gDNA derived from T cells, B-cell-depleted T cells, or PBMCs. Subjects who had been exposed to COVID-19, were actively infected with it, or had recovered from it provided the deeply sampled blood TCRbeta repertoires that made up the dataset. The repertoires were made available in a free public database intended to serve as a resource for research on the immune response to SARS-CoV-2. Samples were obtained from the ongoing ImmuneRACE study (first 160 participants) and from 1,000 to 1,500 subjects provided by 6 global collaborators. A de-identified subject ID, COVID-19 status, age in years and sex were almost always included in the sample metadata. Where available, HLA class I and class II types were taken from metadata supplied by the sample provider and were not determined by assay-based typing.

The CDR3 starts with the cysteine, ends with the phenylalanine, and has 14 residues. The read is trimmed to its CDR3 DNA, 42 bases read in frame from base 1. For CDR1 and CDR2, the germline V gene lists SGHVS and FQNEAQ. V and J are truncated by 2 bases and 2 bases respectively, leaving an intervening sequence of 9 bases. Study-level results and caveats: The amount of clinical and demographic metadata varied by source and participant and was provided uncurated.

Collaborating institutions collected whole blood in K2EDTA tubes following their own protocols. For TCRbeta analysis, collaborators shipped samples as frozen whole blood, isolated PBMCs, or DNA extracted from either of those sample types. Comment on this clone: Its specific antigen is unknown. The sample holds no much larger clone one base away, and base qualities are not on file.

TCRbeta CDR3 regions were amplified from genomic DNA using the immunoSEQ Assay, a bias-controlled multiplex PCR. As for the authors' bioinformatics: The number of nucleated cells in each sample was estimated from the amplification of reference gene primers within the assay. Sequence reads were collapsed and filtered to measure the absolute abundance of every unique TCRbeta CDR3 rearrangement. For each sample, productive Simpson clonality was calculated as the square root of Simpson's diversity index across productive rearrangements. The table was pulled from immuneACCESS by TCRdb, which kept in-frame rearrangements only. Such tables lose some clones; where checked, under half of the loss comes from unresolved V genes, and the rest has no known cause. The V and J calls and clone size are taken from that table; D and trimming were inferred from the DNA. For this sample the table gives more than 95,000 clones, of which 85% were detected only once. Of the sample, less than 8.5% falls within the top ten clones.

The material sequenced was peripheral blood. The receptor was derived from an elderly man with active or convalescent COVID-19. The chain links TRBV7-8 with TRBJ2-5; the D gene identity is not certain. CDR3 loop: CASSLSMSQETQYF. The bases are TGTGCCAGCAGCTTAAGCATGAGTCAAGAGACCCAGTACTTC.